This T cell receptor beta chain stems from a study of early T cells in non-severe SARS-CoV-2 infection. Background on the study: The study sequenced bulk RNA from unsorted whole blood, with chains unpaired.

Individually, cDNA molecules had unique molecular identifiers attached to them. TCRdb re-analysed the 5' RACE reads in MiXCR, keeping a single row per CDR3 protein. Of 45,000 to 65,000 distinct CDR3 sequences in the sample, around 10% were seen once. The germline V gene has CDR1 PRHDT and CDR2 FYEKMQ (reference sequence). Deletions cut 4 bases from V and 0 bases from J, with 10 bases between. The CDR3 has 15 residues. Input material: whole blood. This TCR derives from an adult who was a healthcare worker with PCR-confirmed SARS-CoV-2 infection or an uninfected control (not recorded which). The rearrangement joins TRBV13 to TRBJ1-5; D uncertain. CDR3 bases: TGTGCCAGCAGCTATGGCGGCAATAGCAATCAGCCCCAGCATTTT. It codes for CASSYGGNSNQPQHF. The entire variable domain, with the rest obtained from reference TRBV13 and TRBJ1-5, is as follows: AAGVIQSPRHLIKEKRETATLKCYPIPRHDTVYWYQQGPGQDPQFLISFYEKMQSDKGSIPDRFSAQQFSDYHSELNMSSLELGDSALYFCASSYGGNSNQPQHFGDGTRLSIL.